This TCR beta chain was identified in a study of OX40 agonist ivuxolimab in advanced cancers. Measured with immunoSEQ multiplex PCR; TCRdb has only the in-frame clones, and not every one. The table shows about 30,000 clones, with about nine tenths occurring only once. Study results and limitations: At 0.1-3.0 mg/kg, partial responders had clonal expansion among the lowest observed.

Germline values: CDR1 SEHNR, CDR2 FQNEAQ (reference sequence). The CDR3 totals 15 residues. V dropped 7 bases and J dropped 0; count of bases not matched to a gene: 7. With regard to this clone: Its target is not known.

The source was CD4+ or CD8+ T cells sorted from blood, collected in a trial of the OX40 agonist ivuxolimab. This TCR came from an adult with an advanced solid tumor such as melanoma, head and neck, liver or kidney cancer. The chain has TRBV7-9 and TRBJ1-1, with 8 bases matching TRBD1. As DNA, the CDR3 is TGTGCCAGCACACCTCAGGGGGCACTGAACACTGAAGCTTTCTTT. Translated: CASTPQGALNTEAFF. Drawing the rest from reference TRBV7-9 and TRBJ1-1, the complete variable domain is DTGVSQNPRHKITKRGQNVTFRCDPISEHNRLYWYRQTLGQGPEFLTYFQNEAQLEKSRLLSDRFSAERPKGSFSTLEIQRTEQGDSAMYLCASTPQGALNTEAFFGQGTRLTVV.